The text below deals with one TCR beta chain. Its target is not known. Germline assignment: CDR1 MDHEN and CDR2 SYDVKM. Trimming shortened V by 9 bases and J by 3 bases, and 14 bases separated the two germline ends. This CDR3 has 13 amino acids. TCRdb used MiXCR to reprocess the 5' RACE reads, holding one entry per CDR3 protein. The sample has 300,000 to 400,000 distinct CDR3 sequences, 8.7% seen once. These data originate in a study of T cells after yellow fever vaccination. Whole-study findings and limits: Weaker in magnitude, the secondary response showed a faster peak on day 5 versus 15.

The source material was PBMCs, sampled on the day of the first yellow fever vaccination. The clonotype comes from a man between 18 and 35 years old who received the YFV17D yellow fever vaccine. The rearrangement links TRBV28 to TRBJ1-2; a weak D match, TRBD1 (6 bases). CDR3 nucleotides: TGTGCCAGTGATACCGGGACATACTATGGCTACACCTTC. Its translation is CASDTGTYYGYTF.